Each of the 28 T cell receptor beta chains below was sequenced from the same sample in a study of T cells expressing NK-cell markers. TCRdb reprocessed the 5' RACE reads and keeps a single row for each CDR3 protein, giving no DNA. The sample yields about 390,000 distinct CDR3 sequences, of which the top ten take up around 11%. The material sequenced was blood T cells: a sorted CD56 or NKG2C T cell subset, CD4+ or CD8+ T cells, or bulk PBMC T cells (not recorded which). The receptor set was obtained from a woman aged 45-65 years in good health.

V is TRBV30 and J is TRBJ1-4. CDR3 size: 14 residues. Germline lookup yields CDR1 GTSNPN and CDR2 SVGIG (reference sequence). CDR3 region: CAWSLLGRNEKLFF.

This rearrangement joins TRBV20-1 to TRBJ2-4; TCRdb's D call of TRBD2 is untestable without DNA. The CDR3 contains 15 residues. Germline lookup yields CDR1 DFQATT and CDR2 SNEGSKA (reference sequence). The CDR3 loop reads CSARVVGSGRNIQYF.

The J gene is TRBJ2-3, the V gene TRBV10-3; TCRdb outputs TRBD1, but without DNA this stays unchecked. CDR1 ENHRY and CDR2 SYGVKD come from the germline V gene. The CDR3 extends over 14 amino acids. The CDR3 spells CATRGGVSTDTQYF.

The gene calls are TRBV12-3 or TRBV12-4 and TRBJ2-5; without DNA, the TCRdb call of TRBD2 cannot be checked. CDR3 length: 15 residues. CDR3 sequence reads: CASSVSGRGRETQYF.

The rearrangement links TRBV12-3 or TRBV12-4 to TRBJ1-4; TCRdb selects TRBD1, and the lack of DNA leaves this call unchecked. The CDR3 contains 14 residues. CDR3 loop: CASRTTGVYEKLFF.

The chain is built from TRBV29-1 and TRBJ1-3. The germline V gene encodes CDR1 SQVTM and CDR2 ANQGSEA. The CDR3 totals 13 residues. CDR3 protein: CSVGISSGNTIYF.

The chain has TRBV30 and TRBJ2-1; TCRdb picks TRBD2, but there is no DNA to check that call. CDR3 length: 15 residues. Germline CDR1 and CDR2: GTSNPN and SVGIG (reference sequence). This CDR3 is CAWSVRPPGWNEQFF.

This chain joins TRBV9 and TRBJ1-2. CDR1 and CDR2 (germline): SGDLS, YYNGEE. The CDR3 spans 14 residues. CDR3 in amino acids: CASSALRGPSDYTF.

The CDR3 reads CSATQGTGMGSPLHF. The chain recombines TRBV20-1 with TRBJ1-6; absent DNA, TCRdb's TRBD1 call cannot be checked. CDR1 is DFQATT and CDR2 is SNEGSKA in the germline V gene (reference sequence). The CDR3 loop spans 15 amino acids.

This sequence joins TRBV30 and TRBJ1-2; TCRdb reports TRBD1, a call that lacks DNA to check it against. The CDR3 has 13 amino acids. The germline CDR1 and CDR2 sequences are GTSNPN and SVGIG (reference sequence). The CDR3 loop reads CAWGRPGYRGYTF.

This chain uses TRBV7-8 with TRBJ1-1; the TRBD1 assignment by TCRdb is unverifiable without DNA. The CDR3 is made up of 14 amino acids. CDR1 SGHVS and CDR2 FQNEAQ come from the germline V gene. The CDR3 region is CASSSRTLNTEAFF.

The CDR3 loop is CASSLVGARENTQYF. The chain carries TRBV11-2 and TRBJ2-3; TCRdb returns TRBD1, unconfirmable since there is no DNA. The CDR3 spans 15 residues. Per germline, CDR1 SGHAT and CDR2 FQNNGV.

V usage is TRBV30 and J usage is TRBJ2-6; there is no DNA to check the TCRdb D call of TRBD2. CDR1 and CDR2 (germline): GTSNPN, SVGIG (reference sequence). The CDR3 is 14 amino acids. The CDR3 here is CACPSPSGANVLTF. Complete variable domain (other parts from reference TRBV30 and TRBJ2-6): SQTIHQWPATLVQPVGSPLSLECTVEGTSNPNLYWYRQAAGRGLQLLFYSVGIGQISSEVPQNLSASRPQDRQFILSSKKLLLSDSGFYLCACPSPSGANVLTFGAGSRLTVL.

The chain recombines TRBV4-1 with TRBJ2-7; TCRdb's D call of TRBD2 is untestable without DNA. CDR1 and CDR2 (germline): MGHRA, YSYEKL. This CDR3 has 16 amino acids. CDR3 protein: CASSLSGSGTSYEQYF.

The chain recombines TRBV7-3 with TRBJ2-2; the TCRdb D gene call, TRBD1, has no DNA to confirm it. Germline-derived CDR1 and CDR2 are SGHTA and FQGTGA. This CDR3 spans 13 amino acids. The CDR3 loop reads CASSIPRTGELFF. The complete variable domain, with remaining parts taken from reference TRBV7-3 and TRBJ2-2, reads GAGVSQTPSNKVTEKGKYVELRCDPISGHTALYWYRQSLGQGPEFLIYFQGTGAADDSGLPNDRFFAVRPEGSVSTLKIQRTERGDSAVYLCASSIPRTGELFFGEGSRLTVL.

The chain has TRBV5-6 and TRBJ2-5; absent DNA, TCRdb's TRBD1 call cannot be checked. The germline V gene encodes CDR1 SGHDT and CDR2 YYEEEE. The CDR3 runs 12 residues. The CDR3 loop is CASSLEGGIQYF.

The rearrangement uses TRBV12-3 or TRBV12-4 and TRBJ1-5. CDR3 length equals 13 residues. CDR3 sequence reads: CASSFISGGAQHF.

The CDR3 protein is CASRTGVNEKLFF. This chain joins TRBV5-1 and TRBJ1-4; the D call of TRBD1 rests on TCRdb alone, since no DNA is present to check it. The CDR3 totals 13 residues. Germline V lookup: CDR1 SGHRS, CDR2 YFSETQ. The full variable domain, in which reference TRBV5-1 and TRBJ1-4 provide the parts outside the CDR3, is KAGVTQTPRYLIKTRGQQVTLSCSPISGHRSVSWYQQTPGQGLQFLFEYFSETQRNKGNFPGRFSGRQFSNSRSEMNVSTLELGDSALYLCASRTGVNEKLFFGSGTQLSVL.

This sequence joins TRBV12-3 or TRBV12-4 and TRBJ2-4. The CDR3 spans 11 residues. The CDR3 is CASSLSSGQYF.

CDR3 residues: CASRGTEFYEQYF. This chain uses TRBV2 with TRBJ2-7; lacking DNA, the TRBD1 call made by TCRdb goes unchecked. The germline CDR1 and CDR2 sequences are SNHLY and FYNNEI. The CDR3 consists of 13 residues.

This sequence joins TRBV7-6 and TRBJ2-2; the D call from TCRdb, TRBD1, cannot be confirmed without DNA. The CDR3 is made up of 13 amino acids. Germline V lookup: CDR1 SGHVS, CDR2 FNYEAQ. This chain's CDR3 is CASKGSGPGELFF. Together with reference TRBV7-6 and TRBJ2-2, the CDR3 gives the full variable domain: GAGVSQSPRYKVTKRGQDVALRCDPISGHVSLYWYRQALGQGPEFLTYFNYEAQQDKSGLPNDRFSAERPEGSISTLTIQRTEQRDSAMYRCASKGSGPGELFFGEGSRLTVL.

The rearrangement links TRBV10-3 to TRBJ2-1; TCRdb's D call of TRBD1 is untestable without DNA. Per germline, CDR1 ENHRY and CDR2 SYGVKD. The CDR3 totals 14 residues. CDR3 amino acids: CATLGQGSYNEQFF.

This chain joins TRBV11-2 and TRBJ2-2; TCRdb calls TRBD1, which cannot be checked without DNA. The germline V gene has CDR1 SGHAT and CDR2 FQNNGV. The CDR3 contains 15 residues. CDR3 sequence: CATPAGTKGTGELFF.

CDR3 in amino acids: CASSGLQYNEQFF. This rearrangement joins TRBV7-9 to TRBJ2-1; TCRdb names TRBD2, which stays unverified in the absence of DNA. CDR1 and CDR2 from the germline V gene are SEHNR and FQNEAQ (reference sequence). This CDR3 comprises 13 residues.

The rearrangement links TRBV5-6 to TRBJ2-3; the D gene TCRdb calls, TRBD2, cannot be checked with no DNA. CDR3 length: 17 amino acids. Looked up from germline, CDR1 is SGHDT and CDR2 is YYEEEE. This CDR3 is CASSPGPSGRITDTQYF.

V usage is TRBV19 and J usage is TRBJ1-1. The CDR3 is made up of 11 amino acids. Germline CDR1 LNHDA, CDR2 SQIVND (reference sequence). CDR3 sequence reads: CASRRNTEAFF.

The chain recombines TRBV5-1 with TRBJ1-1; the D gene TCRdb calls, TRBD1, cannot be checked with no DNA. Germline loops: CDR1 SGHRS, CDR2 YFSETQ. The CDR3 spans 16 residues. The CDR3 loop reads CASSLEWTAPRSEAFF.

The chain links TRBV7-3 to TRBJ2-7; TCRdb designates TRBD2, a call that cannot be tested without DNA. Germline-derived CDR1 and CDR2 are SGHTA and FQGTGA. CDR3 size: 14 residues. CDR3 residues: CASSFAAGGGEQYF. Based on the CDR3 plus reference TRBV7-3 and TRBJ2-7, the full variable domain is GAGVSQTPSNKVTEKGKYVELRCDPISGHTALYWYRQSLGQGPEFLIYFQGTGAADDSGLPNDRFFAVRPEGSVSTLKIQRTERGDSAVYLCASSFAAGGGEQYFGPGTRLTVT.